Each of the 2 T cell receptor beta chains below was sequenced from the same sample in a study of breast tumors, draining lymph nodes, adjacent tissues listed by TCRdb under 2016. The method was multiplex PCR. Sequenced using an Illumina HiSeq 2000. Using fastp trimming at Q25 and MiXCR clonotype assembly, TCRdb reanalyzed the public sequencing data and kept in-frame beta chains. For every CDR3 protein sequence, its rows merge into one entry that carries the most common genes and DNA. Across this sample there are over 200,000 distinct CDR3 sequences, with about a third seen only once. 1.3% to 1.5% of the sample is taken by the ten largest. The axillary draining lymph nodes of breast cancer patients were the source of the lymph node samples. The sample was axillary lymph node tissue. These receptors all stem from a female donor with breast cancer. Some clones in this sample may be carry-over from other donors' samples.

As regards this clonotype: Given a much more abundant clone one base away, this may be a read error. V and J are TRBV30 and TRBJ2-2, with 8 bases that match TRBD2. The CDR3 loop spans 15 amino acids. CDR1 GTSNPN and CDR2 SVGIG come from the germline V gene (reference sequence). In nucleotides, the CDR3 is TGTGCCTGGAGCGCAAGTCTGCAGGGTAGCGGGGAGCTGCTTTTT. Amino acid sequence: CAWSASLQGSGELLF.

This clonotype appeared many times. The chain employs TRBV29-1 and TRBJ2-5; D could derive from TRBD1 or TRBD2 (5 bases each). The CDR3 runs 13 residues. V dropped 6 bases and J dropped 0 bases, with 11 bases sitting between them. The germline V gene encodes CDR1 SQVTM and CDR2 ANQGSEA. In DNA form, the CDR3 reads TGCAGCGTCCGGGACGGGTACCAAGAGACCCAGTACTTC. This sequence encodes CSVRDGYQETQYF.